This is a list of T cell receptor beta chains from one sample in a study of cytomegalovirus exposure and HLA in healthy donors. Clones were read by immunoSEQ multiplex PCR, and TCRdb kept only the in-frame ones, dropping some. The table lists 70,000 to 95,000 clones, 70% to 90% of them singletons. The sample comprised PBMCs. Receptor source: a young man in good health and CMV-seronegative. Both conserved end residues are trimmed from each CDR3. Fields, in order: J gene, clone size, V gene, CDR3 protein. Clone size is stated in some rows and not others, as once, few, many or a class when expanded.

>TRBJ1-3|NA|TRBV7-9
ASSRTGGISGNTIY
>TRBJ2-7|NA|TRBV4-1
ASSQDPAGTYEQY
>TRBJ2-7|NA|TRBV7-9
ASTASARLYEQY
>TRBJ2-2|NA|TRBV18
ASSPQGNTGELF
>TRBJ1-3|NA|TRBV9
ASRQGTGNTIY
>TRBJ1-1|NA|TRBV7-3
ASRRQGDTEAF
>TRBJ1-6|once|TRBV5-6
ASSFGQVLSSYNSPLH
>TRBJ2-1|NA|TRBV10-1
ASSGNSGQGLGGVPYDEQF
>TRBJ2-1|few|TRBV6-1
ASSEGEGPYNEQF
>TRBJ1-4|NA|TRBV7-8
ASSLGARVEEKLF
>TRBJ2-1|NA|TRBV4-2
ASSQDRGLAGASNEQF
>TRBJ1-5|NA|TRBV2
ASSDQGGLNQPQH
>TRBJ1-1|NA|TRBV27
ASSLNWGRMNTEAF
>TRBJ2-1|NA|TRBV30
AWSGGSTMKQF
>TRBJ2-7|NA|TRBV6-1
ASPKAQGPYEQY
>TRBJ1-2|few|TRBV27
ASSSRTGFGYGYT
>TRBJ2-1|NA|TRBV7-9
SSSSVGGYNEQF
>TRBJ2-5|once|TRBV5-1
ASRGGSEETQY
>TRBJ2-4|NA|TRBV6-1
ASHTVAKNIQY
>TRBJ2-7|NA|TRBV7-9
ASSLAGGGYEQY
>TRBJ1-6|NA|TRBV5-6
ASSFQRSASYSPLH
>TRBJ2-1|NA|TRBV7-9
ASSWSGYFQF
>TRBJ1-1|NA|TRBV7-9
SSSLVGGVVNTEAF
>TRBJ2-7|NA|TRBV6-1
ASSDLAGGPYEQY
>TRBJ1-4|NA|TRBV5-4
ASSQMTGANEKLF
>TRBJ2-7|NA|TRBV28
ASSLVQGSYEQY
>TRBJ2-3|NA|TRBV2
ASSWTRAADTQY
>TRBJ2-7|NA|TRBV19
ASSVTGTRVEQY
>TRBJ1-1|NA|TRBV30
AWTLNRGKAF
>TRBJ1-4|NA|TRBV5-1
ASSWAGGTNEKLF
>TRBJ2-4|NA|TRBV27
ASNVAGPLAKNIQY
>TRBJ1-2|NA|TRBV5-1
ASRGDGANYGYT
>TRBJ1-4|NA|TRBV18
ASSPPLPGEKLF
>TRBJ2-3|NA|TRBV5-1
ASSLARTGDTDTQY
>TRBJ2-1|once|TRBV5-4
ASSLDGRTATNEQF
>TRBJ2-3|once|TRBV5-1
ASSVEGQAADTQY
>TRBJ2-2|NA|TRBV7-3
ASSPGGSTGELF
>TRBJ2-1|NA|TRBV11-2
ASSLDPGFVNEQF
>TRBJ1-2|NA|TRBV6-1
ASRAGQHNYGYT